This T cell receptor beta chain was retrieved from a study of T cells after somatic rescue of genetic block. Clones were read by immunoSEQ multiplex PCR, and TCRdb kept only the in-frame ones, dropping some. Of roughly 120,000 clones in the sample, about 93% are singletons; the top ten hold approximately 1.3%. The CDR3 is 15 amino acids. Between the trimmed V and J ends, which lost 0 bases and 5 bases, there was a span of 14 bases. Germline loops: CDR1 SGHRS, CDR2 YFSETQ. The chain carries TRBV5-1 and TRBJ1-1, with D possibly matching TRBD1 (6 bases). The specimen sequenced was peripheral blood mononuclear cells (PBMCs). This TCR was sampled from a woman aged 18-29 years. This CDR3 reads CASSLAEGVATEAFF. CDR3 DNA sequence: TGCGCCAGCAGCTTGGCCGAGGGGGTTGCGACTGAAGCTTTCTTT.